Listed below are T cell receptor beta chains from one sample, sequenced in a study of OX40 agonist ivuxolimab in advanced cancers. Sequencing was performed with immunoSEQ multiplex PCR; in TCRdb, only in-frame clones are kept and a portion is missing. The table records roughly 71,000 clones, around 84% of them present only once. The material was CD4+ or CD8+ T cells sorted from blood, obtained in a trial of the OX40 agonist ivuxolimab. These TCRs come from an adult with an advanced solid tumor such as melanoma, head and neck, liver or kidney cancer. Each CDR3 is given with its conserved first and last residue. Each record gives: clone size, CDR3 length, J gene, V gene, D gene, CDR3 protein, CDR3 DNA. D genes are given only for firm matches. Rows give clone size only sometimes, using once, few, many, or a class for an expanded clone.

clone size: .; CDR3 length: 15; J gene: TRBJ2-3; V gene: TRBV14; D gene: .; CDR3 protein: CASSQGTNSVDTQYF; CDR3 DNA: TGTGCCAGCAGCCAAGGGACTAACTCCGTAGATACGCAGTATTTT
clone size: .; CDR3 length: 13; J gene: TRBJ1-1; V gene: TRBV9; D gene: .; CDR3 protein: CASSALTNTEAFF; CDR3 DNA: TGTGCCAGCAGCGCTTTAACGAACACTGAAGCTTTCTTT
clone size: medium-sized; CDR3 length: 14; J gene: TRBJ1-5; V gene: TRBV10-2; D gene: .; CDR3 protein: CASSELDSNQPQHF; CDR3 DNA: TGCGCCAGCAGTGAGTTGGACAGCAATCAGCCCCAGCATTTT
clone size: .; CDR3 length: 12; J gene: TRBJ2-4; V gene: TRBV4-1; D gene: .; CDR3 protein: CASSQGSGIQYF; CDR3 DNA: TGCGCCAGCAGCCAAGGTAGCGGCATTCAGTACTTC
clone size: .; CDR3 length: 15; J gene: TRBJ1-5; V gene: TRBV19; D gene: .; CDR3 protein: CASSIPGGGNQPQHF; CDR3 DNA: TGTGCCAGTAGTATCCCCGGGGGGGGCAATCAGCCCCAGCATTTT
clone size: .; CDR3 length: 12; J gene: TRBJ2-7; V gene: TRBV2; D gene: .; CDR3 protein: CATRQDSYEQYF; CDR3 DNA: TGTGCCACAAGACAGGACTCCTACGAGCAGTACTTC
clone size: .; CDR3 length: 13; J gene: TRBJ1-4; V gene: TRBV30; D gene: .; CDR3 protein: CACDPGTHEKLFF; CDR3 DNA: TGTGCCTGCGACCCCGGGACGCATGAAAAACTGTTTTTT
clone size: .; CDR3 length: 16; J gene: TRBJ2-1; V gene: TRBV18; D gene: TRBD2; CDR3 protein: CASSPYGTRGGNEQFF; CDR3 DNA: TGTGCCAGCTCACCCTATGGGACTAGAGGGGGGAATGAGCAGTTCTTC
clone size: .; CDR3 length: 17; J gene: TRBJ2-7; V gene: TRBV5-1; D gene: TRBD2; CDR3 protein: CASSLQAGGPLTGEQYF; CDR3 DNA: TGCGCCAGCAGCTTGCAAGCGGGAGGACCCCTCACAGGAGAGCAGTACTTC
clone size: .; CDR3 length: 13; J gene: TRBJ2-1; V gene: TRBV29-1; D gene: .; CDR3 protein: CSVVPGVGNEQFF; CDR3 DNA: TGCAGCGTTGTCCCGGGAGTAGGCAATGAGCAGTTCTTC
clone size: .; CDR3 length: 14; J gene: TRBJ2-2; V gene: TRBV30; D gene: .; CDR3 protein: CAWSVKGGTGELFF; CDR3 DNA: TGTGCCTGGAGTGTAAAAGGGGGGACCGGGGAGCTGTTTTTT
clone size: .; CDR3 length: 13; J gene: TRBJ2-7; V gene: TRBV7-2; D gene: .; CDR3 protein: CASSLPQRDEQYF; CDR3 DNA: TGTGCCAGCAGCTTGCCCCAGCGGGACGAGCAGTACTTC
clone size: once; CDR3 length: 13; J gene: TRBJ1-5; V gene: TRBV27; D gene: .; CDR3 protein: CASSFGAGEAQHF; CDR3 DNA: TGTGCCAGCAGTTTTGGGGCAGGTGAGGCCCAGCATTTT
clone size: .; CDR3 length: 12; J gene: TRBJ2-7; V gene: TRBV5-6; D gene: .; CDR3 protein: CASSLDRAGQYF; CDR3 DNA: TGTGCCAGCAGCTTGGACAGGGCAGGGCAGTACTTC
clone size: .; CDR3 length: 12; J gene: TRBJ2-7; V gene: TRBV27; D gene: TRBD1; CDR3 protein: CASSSGGYEQYF; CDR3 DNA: TGTGCCAGCAGTTCAGGGGGCTACGAGCAGTACTTC
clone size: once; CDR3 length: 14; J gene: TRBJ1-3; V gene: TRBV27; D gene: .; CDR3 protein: CASSSRTAGNTIYF; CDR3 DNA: TGTGCCAGCAGTTCAAGGACGGCTGGAAACACCATATATTTT
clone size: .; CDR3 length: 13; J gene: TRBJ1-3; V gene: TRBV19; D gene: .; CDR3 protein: CAASEGGRNTIYF; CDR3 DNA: TGTGCCGCCTCCGAGGGGGGCCGAAACACCATATATTTT
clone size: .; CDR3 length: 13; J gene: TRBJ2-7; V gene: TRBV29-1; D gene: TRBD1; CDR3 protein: CSVGADREREQYF; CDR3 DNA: TGCAGCGTTGGAGCGGACAGGGAGCGGGAGCAGTACTTC
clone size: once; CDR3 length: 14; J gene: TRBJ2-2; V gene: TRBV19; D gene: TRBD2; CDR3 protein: CASELAGWAGELFF; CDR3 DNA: TGTGCCAGCGAACTAGCGGGATGGGCCGGGGAGCTGTTTTTT
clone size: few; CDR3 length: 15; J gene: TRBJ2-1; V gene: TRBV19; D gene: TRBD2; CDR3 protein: CASRGGLGSYNEQFF; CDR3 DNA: TGTGCCAGCCGGGGGGGGCTGGGCTCCTACAATGAGCAGTTCTTC
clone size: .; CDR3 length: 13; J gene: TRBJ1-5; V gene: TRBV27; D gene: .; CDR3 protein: CASSEKGDQPQHF; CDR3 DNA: TGTGCCAGCAGTGAGAAAGGAGATCAGCCCCAGCATTTT
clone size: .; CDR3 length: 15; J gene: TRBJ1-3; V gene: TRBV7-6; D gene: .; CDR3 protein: CASSPRGRAGNTIYF; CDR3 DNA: TGTGCCAGCAGCCCAAGGGGCAGGGCCGGAAACACCATATATTTT
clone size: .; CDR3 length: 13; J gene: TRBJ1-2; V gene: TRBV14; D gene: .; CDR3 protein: CASSLLAATGYTF; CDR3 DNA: TGTGCCAGCAGCCTACTCGCAGCTACGGGCTACACCTTC
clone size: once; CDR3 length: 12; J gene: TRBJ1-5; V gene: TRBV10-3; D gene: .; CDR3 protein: CAISPGVQPQHF; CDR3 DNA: TGTGCCATCAGCCCAGGGGTTCAGCCCCAGCATTTT
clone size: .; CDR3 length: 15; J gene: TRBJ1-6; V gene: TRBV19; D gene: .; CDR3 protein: CASNPTLAYDSPLHF; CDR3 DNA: TGTGCCAGTAACCCGACCTTGGCGTATGATTCACCCCTCCACTTT
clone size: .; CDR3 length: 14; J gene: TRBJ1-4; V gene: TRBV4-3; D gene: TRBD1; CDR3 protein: CASSPGQGREKLFF; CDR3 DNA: TGCGCCAGCAGCCCTGGACAGGGGAGGGAAAAACTGTTTTTT
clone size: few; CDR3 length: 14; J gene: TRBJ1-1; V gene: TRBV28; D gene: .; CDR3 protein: CASRAGRPNTEAFF; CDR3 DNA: TGTGCCAGCAGGGCGGGACGGCCGAACACTGAAGCTTTCTTT
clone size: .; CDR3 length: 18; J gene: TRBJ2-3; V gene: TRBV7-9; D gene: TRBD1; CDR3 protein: CASSFRLRAGGRTDTQYF; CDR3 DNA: TGTGCCAGCAGCTTCCGCCTCCGAGCAGGGGGCCGCACAGATACGCAGTATTTT
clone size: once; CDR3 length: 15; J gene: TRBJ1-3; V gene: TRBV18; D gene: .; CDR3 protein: CASSPPEGYGNTIYF; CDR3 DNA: TGTGCCAGCTCACCACCGGAAGGGTATGGAAACACCATATATTTT
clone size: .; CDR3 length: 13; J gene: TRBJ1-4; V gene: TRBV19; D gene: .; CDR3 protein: CASSSGPHGKLFF; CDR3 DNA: TGTGCCAGTAGCTCGGGTCCTCACGGAAAACTGTTTTTT
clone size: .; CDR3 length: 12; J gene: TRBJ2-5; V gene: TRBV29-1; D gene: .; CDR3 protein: CSVGGYQETQYF; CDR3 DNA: TGCAGCGTTGGGGGATACCAAGAGACCCAGTACTTC
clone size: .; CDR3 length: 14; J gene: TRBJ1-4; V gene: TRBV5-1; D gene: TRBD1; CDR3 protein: CASSFGQGGEKLFF; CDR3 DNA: TGCGCCAGCAGCTTTGGACAGGGCGGGGAAAAACTGTTTTTT
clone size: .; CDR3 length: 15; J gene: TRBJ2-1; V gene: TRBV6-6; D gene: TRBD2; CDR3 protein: CASRDLAGGNNEQFF; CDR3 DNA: TGTGCCAGCAGGGACCTAGCGGGAGGGAACAATGAGCAGTTCTTC
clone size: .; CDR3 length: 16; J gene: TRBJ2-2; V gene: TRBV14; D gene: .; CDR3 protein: CASSQLAGLNTGELFF; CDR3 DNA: TGTGCCAGCAGCCAGCTGGCGGGGTTGAACACCGGGGAGCTGTTTTTT
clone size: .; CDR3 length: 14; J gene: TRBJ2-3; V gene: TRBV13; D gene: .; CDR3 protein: CASSLRRVTDTQYF; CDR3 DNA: TGTGCCAGCAGCTTGCGCAGAGTCACAGATACGCAGTATTTT
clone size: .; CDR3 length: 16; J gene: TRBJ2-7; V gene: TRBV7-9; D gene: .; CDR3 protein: CASSSVGGPTRYEQYF; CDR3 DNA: TGTGCCAGCAGCTCGGTTGGGGGACCAACCCGGTACGAGCAGTACTTC
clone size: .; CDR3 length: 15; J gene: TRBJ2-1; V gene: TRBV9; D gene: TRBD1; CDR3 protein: CASSVVQGVGNEQFF; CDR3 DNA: TGTGCCAGCAGCGTAGTTCAGGGGGTTGGCAATGAGCAGTTCTTC
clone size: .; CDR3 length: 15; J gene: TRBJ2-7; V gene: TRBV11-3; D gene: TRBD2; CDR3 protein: CASSPGFQTAGEQYF; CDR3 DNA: TGTGCCAGCAGCCCCGGGTTCCAAACAGCGGGGGAGCAGTACTTC
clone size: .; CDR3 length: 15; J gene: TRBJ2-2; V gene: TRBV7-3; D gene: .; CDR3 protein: CASSLDGFNTGELFF; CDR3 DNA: TGTGCCAGCAGCTTAGACGGATTTAACACCGGGGAGCTGTTTTTT
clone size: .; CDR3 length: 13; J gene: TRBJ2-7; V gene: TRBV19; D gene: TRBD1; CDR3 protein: CASSGQVGHEQYF; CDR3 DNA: TGTGCCAGTAGTGGACAGGTAGGGCACGAGCAGTACTTC
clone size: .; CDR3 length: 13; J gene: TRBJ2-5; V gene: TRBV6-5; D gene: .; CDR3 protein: CASSELGQETQYF; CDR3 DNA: TGTGCCAGCAGTGAGCTGGGGCAAGAGACCCAGTACTTC
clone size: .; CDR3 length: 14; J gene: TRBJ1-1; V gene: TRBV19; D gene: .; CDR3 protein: CASSIQGLNTEAFF; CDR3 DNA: TGTGCCAGTAGTATCCAGGGACTGAACACTGAAGCTTTCTTT
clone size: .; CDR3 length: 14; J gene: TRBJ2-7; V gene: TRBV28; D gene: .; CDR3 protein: CASSSPGEFYEQYF; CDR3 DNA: TGTGCCAGCAGTTCCCCGGGGGAGTTCTACGAGCAGTACTTC
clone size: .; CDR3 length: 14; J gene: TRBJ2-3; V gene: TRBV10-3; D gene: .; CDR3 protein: CATTPASSGDTQYF; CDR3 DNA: TGTGCCACCACACCCGCATCCAGCGGAGATACGCAGTATTTT
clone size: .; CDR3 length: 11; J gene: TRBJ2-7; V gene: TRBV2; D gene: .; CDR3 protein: CASSVGYEQYF; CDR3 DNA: TGTGCCAGCAGTGTAGGCTACGAGCAGTACTTC
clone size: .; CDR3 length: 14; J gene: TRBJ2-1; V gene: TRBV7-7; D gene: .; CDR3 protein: CASSLSPGSNEQFF; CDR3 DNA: TGTGCCAGCAGCTTAAGTCCGGGAAGCAATGAGCAGTTCTTC
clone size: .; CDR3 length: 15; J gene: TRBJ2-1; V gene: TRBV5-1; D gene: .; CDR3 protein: CASSLGTPSYNEQFF; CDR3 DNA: TGCGCCAGCAGCTTGGGGACTCCTTCCTACAATGAGCAGTTCTTC
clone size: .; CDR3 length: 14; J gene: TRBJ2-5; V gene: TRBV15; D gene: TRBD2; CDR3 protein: CATSRTSRKETQYF; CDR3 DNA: TGTGCCACCAGCAGGACTAGCAGAAAAGAGACCCAGTACTTC
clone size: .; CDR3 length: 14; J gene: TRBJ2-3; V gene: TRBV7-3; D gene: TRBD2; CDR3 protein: CASSLMGGPDTQYF; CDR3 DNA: TGTGCCAGCAGCTTAATGGGAGGGCCAGATACGCAGTATTTT